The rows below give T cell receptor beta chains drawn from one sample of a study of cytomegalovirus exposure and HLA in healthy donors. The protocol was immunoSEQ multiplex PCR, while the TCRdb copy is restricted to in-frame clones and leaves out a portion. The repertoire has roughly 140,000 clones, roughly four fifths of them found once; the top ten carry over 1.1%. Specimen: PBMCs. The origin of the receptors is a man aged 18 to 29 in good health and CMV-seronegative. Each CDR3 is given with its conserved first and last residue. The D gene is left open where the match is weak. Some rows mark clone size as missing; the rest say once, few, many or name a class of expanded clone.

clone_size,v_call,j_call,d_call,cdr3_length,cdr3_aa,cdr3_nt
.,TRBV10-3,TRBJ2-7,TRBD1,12,CAIQGAGDEQYF,TGTGCCATCCAGGGGGCAGGTGACGAGCAGTACTTC
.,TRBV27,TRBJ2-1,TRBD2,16,CASSLMPSGRGDEQFF,TGTGCCAGCAGTTTAATGCCTAGCGGGAGAGGCGATGAGCAGTTCTTC
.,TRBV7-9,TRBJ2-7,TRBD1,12,CASRQGVNEQYF,TGTGCCAGCAGACAGGGGGTCAACGAGCAGTACTTC
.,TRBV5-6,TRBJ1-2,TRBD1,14,CASRGQGAYYGYTF,TGTGCCAGCAGAGGACAGGGGGCTTACTATGGCTACACCTTC
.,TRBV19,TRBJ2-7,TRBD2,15,CASSAASGRTYEQYF,TGTGCCAGTAGTGCCGCTAGCGGGAGAACCTACGAGCAGTACTTC
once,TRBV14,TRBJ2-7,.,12,CASSPQGYEQYF,TGTGCCAGCAGCCCGCAGGGCTACGAGCAGTACTTC
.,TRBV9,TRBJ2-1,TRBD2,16,CASSVVGLAEYNEQFF,TGTGCCAGCAGCGTAGTTGGACTAGCGGAATACAATGAGCAGTTCTTC
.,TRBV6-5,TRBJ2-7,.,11,CASWGGDEQYF,TGTGCCAGCTGGGGGGGCGACGAGCAGTACTTC
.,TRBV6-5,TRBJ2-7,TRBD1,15,CASSYHNTGGGEQYF,TGTGCCAGCAGTTATCATAATACAGGGGGCGGGGAGCAGTACTTC
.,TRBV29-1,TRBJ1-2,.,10,CSVEGRGYTF,TGCAGCGTTGAGGGGAGAGGCTACACCTTC
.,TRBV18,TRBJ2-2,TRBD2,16,CASSPGASGYTGELFF,TGTGCCAGCTCACCGGGTGCTAGCGGGTACACCGGGGAGCTGTTTTTT
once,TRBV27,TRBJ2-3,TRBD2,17,CASSPTRFAGVTDTQYF,TGTGCCAGCAGCCCGACTAGGTTCGCGGGAGTGACAGATACGCAGTATTTT
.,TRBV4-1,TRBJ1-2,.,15,CASSRLGTLISGYTF,TGCGCCAGCAGCCGCTTGGGGACATTAATATCGGGCTACACCTTC
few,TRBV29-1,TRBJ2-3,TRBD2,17,CSVFGLAEPFSTDTQYF,TGCAGCGTATTCGGGCTAGCGGAACCCTTTAGCACAGATACGCAGTATTTT
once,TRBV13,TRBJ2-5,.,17,CASSSRGGGGPRETQYF,TGTGCCAGCAGCTCAAGAGGTGGTGGGGGCCCAAGAGAGACCCAGTACTTC
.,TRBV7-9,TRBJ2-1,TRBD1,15,CASGTGDRVLNEQFF,TGTGCCAGCGGTACCGGGGACAGGGTCTTGAATGAGCAGTTCTTC
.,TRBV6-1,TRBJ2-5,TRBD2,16,CASSDRGAGGSKTQYF,TGTGCCAGCAGTGACCGCGGGGCGGGAGGTTCCAAGACCCAGTACTTC
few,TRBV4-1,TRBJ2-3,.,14,CASSHPGGTDTQYF,TGCGCCAGCAGCCACCCGGGCGGGACAGATACGCAGTATTTT
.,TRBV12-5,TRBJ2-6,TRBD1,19,CASVTIGTGAFSGANVLTF,TGTGCTAGTGTTACCATCGGGACAGGGGCGTTCTCTGGGGCCAACGTCCTGACTTTC
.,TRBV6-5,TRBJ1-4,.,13,CASLAAEGEKLFF,TGTGCCAGCCTGGCGGCCGAGGGTGAAAAACTGTTTTTT
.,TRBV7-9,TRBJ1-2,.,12,CASSFVREGYTF,TGTGCCAGCAGCTTCGTTCGAGAGGGCTACACCTTC
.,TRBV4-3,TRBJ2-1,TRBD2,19,CASSQDPAGGIMSYNEQFF,TGCGCCAGCAGCCAAGATCCCGCGGGAGGGATTATGTCCTACAATGAGCAGTTCTTC
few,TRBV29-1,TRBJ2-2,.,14,CSVESWEADGELFF,TGCAGCGTTGAGTCGTGGGAGGCCGACGGGGAGCTGTTTTTT
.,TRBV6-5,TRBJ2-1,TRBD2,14,CASSSASGMNEQFF,TGTGCCAGCAGTTCAGCTAGCGGGATGAATGAGCAGTTCTTC
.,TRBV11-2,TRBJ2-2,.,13,CASTDTNTGELFF,TGTGCCAGCACAGACACGAACACCGGGGAGCTGTTTTTT
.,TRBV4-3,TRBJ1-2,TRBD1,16,CASSQYQGAGDYGYTF,TGCGCCAGCAGCCAATACCAGGGGGCTGGGGACTATGGCTACACCTTC
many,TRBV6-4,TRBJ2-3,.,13,CASSEGDTDTQYF,TGTGCCAGCAGTGAAGGGGACACAGATACGCAGTATTTT
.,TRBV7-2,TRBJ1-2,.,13,CASSVPQGDGYTF,TGTGCCAGCAGTGTCCCACAGGGTGATGGCTACACCTTC
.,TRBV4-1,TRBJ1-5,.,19,CASSQENPPRPGSNQPQHF,TGCGCCAGCAGCCAAGAGAACCCTCCACGGCCAGGGAGCAATCAGCCCCAGCATTTT
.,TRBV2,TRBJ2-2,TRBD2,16,CASSPAWAGAIGELFF,TGTGCCAGCAGTCCCGCCTGGGCGGGAGCGATCGGGGAGCTGTTTTTT
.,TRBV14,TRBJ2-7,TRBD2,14,CASSQGGSPYEQYF,TGTGCCAGCAGCCAGGGGGGGAGTCCCTACGAGCAGTACTTC
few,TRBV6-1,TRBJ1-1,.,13,CASGEPTYTEAFF,TGTGCCAGCGGGGAGCCAACCTACACTGAAGCTTTCTTT
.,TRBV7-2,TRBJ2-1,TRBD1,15,CASSPGQGLSYEQFF,TGTGCCAGCAGCCCGGGACAGGGACTTTCCTACGAGCAGTTCTTC
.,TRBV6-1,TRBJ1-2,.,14,CASSEGTISYGYTF,TGTGCCAGCAGTGAAGGGACAATTTCTTATGGCTACACCTTC
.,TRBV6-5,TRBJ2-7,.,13,CASSRTGMGEQYF,TGTGCCAGCAGTAGGACGGGGATGGGGGAGCAGTACTTC
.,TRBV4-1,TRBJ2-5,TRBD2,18,CASSQKGLAEHQGETQYF,TGCGCCAGCAGCCAGAAGGGACTAGCGGAACACCAGGGGGAGACCCAGTACTTC
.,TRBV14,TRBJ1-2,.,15,CASSHQRADVYGYTF,TGTGCCAGCAGCCACCAGAGGGCGGACGTCTATGGCTACACCTTC
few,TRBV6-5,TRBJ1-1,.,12,CATRGVGTEAFF,TGTGCCACCAGAGGGGTGGGTACTGAAGCTTTCTTT
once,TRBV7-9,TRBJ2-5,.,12,CASSYAEGTPHF,TGTGCCAGCAGCTACGCGGAGGGGACCCCGCACTTC
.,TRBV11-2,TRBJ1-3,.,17,CASSLDFTGWSGNTIYF,TGTGCCAGCAGCTTAGATTTTACAGGGTGGTCTGGAAACACCATATATTTT
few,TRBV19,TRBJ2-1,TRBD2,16,CASSIAASGSLNEQFF,TGTGCCAGTAGTATAGCGGCCAGCGGGAGTCTCAATGAGCAGTTCTTC
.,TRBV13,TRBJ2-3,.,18,CASSWLKVPGLPTDTQYF,TGTGCCAGCAGCTGGTTGAAAGTACCGGGACTCCCCACAGATACGCAGTATTTT
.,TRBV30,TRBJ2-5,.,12,CAWNSAVETQYF,TGTGCCTGGAACTCGGCGGTGGAGACCCAGTACTTC
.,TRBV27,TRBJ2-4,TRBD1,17,CASSFRGQGAAKNIQYF,TGTGCCAGCAGTTTCAGGGGACAGGGGGCGGCCAAAAACATTCAGTACTTC
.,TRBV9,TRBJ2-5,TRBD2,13,CASSQAGSETQYF,TGTGCCAGCAGCCAAGCGGGATCAGAGACCCAGTACTTC
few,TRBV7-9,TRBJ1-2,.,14,CASSLVAREDGYTF,TGTGCCAGCAGCTTAGTCGCCAGGGAGGATGGCTACACCTTC
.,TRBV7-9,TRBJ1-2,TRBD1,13,CASSHRGGYGYTF,TGTGCCAGCAGCCACAGGGGTGGCTATGGCTACACCTTC